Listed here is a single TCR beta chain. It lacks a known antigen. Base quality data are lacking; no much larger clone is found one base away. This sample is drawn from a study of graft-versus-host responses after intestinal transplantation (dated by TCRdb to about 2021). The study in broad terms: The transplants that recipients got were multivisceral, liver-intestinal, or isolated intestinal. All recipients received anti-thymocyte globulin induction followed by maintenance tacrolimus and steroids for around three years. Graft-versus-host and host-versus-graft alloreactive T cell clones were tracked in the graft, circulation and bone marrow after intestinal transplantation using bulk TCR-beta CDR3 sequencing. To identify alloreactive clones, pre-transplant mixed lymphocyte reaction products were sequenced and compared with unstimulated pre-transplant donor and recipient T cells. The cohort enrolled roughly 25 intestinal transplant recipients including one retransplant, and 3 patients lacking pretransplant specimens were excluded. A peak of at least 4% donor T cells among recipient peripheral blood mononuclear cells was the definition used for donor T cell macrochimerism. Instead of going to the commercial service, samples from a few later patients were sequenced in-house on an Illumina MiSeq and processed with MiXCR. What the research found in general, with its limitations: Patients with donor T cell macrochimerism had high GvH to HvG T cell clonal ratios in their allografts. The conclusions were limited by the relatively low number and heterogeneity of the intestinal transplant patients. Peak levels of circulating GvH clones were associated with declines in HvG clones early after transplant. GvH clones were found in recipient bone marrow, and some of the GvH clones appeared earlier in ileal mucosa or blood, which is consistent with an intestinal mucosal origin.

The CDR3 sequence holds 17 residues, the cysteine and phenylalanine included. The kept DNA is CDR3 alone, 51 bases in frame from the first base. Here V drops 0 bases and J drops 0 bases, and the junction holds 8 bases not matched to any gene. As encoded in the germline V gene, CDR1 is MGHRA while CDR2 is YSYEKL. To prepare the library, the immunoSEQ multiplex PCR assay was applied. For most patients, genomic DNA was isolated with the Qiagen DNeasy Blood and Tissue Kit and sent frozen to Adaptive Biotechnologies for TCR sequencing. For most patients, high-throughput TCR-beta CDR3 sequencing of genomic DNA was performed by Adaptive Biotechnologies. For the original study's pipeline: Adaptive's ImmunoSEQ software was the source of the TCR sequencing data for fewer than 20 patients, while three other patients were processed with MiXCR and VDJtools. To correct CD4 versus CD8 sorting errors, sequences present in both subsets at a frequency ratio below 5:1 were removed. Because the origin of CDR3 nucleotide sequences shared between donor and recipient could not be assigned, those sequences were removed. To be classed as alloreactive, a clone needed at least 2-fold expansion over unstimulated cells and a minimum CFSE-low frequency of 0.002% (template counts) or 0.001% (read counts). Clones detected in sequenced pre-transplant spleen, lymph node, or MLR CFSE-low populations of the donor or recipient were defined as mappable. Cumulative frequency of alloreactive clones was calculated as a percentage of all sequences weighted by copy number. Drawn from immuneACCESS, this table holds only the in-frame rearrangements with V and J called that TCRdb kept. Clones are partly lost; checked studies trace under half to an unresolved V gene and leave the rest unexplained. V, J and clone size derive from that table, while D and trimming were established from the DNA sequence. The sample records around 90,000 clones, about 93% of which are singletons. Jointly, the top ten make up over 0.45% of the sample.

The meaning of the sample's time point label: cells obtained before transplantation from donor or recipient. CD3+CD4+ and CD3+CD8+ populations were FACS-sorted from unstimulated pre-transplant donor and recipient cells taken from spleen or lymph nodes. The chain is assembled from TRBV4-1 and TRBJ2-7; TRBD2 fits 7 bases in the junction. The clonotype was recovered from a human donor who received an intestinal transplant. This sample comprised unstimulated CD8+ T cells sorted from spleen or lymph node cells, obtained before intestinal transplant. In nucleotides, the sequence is TGCGCCAGCAGCCAAGAGCGAGTAGCGGGCGCCTCCTACGAGCAGTACTTC. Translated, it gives CASSQERVAGASYEQYF.